This TCR beta chain is from a study of beta chain features in type 1 diabetes. Expressed TCRB transcripts got sequenced, as all isolated RNA was reverse transcribed. About 4 million reads per sample were averaged for naive, central memory and regulatory samples. TCRdb's table, derived via immunoSEQ multiplex PCR, lists solely in-frame clones and lacks some. The sample holds fewer than 650,000 clones, 15% to 17% seen once. The V and J ends lost 0 bases and 6 bases respectively, with 10 bases between them. The CDR3 runs 13 residues. From germline, CDR1 is GTSNPN and CDR2 SVGIG (reference sequence). The chain joins TRBV30 to TRBJ2-3, with a tentative D call TRBD2 (5 bases). The receptor's source is a man aged 18-30 years in good health. Material for sequencing was naive CD4+ T cells from blood. The CDR3 region has the DNA TGTGCCTGGAGTGTAACCGGACTTGATACGCAGTATTTT. It codes for CAWSVTGLDTQYF.